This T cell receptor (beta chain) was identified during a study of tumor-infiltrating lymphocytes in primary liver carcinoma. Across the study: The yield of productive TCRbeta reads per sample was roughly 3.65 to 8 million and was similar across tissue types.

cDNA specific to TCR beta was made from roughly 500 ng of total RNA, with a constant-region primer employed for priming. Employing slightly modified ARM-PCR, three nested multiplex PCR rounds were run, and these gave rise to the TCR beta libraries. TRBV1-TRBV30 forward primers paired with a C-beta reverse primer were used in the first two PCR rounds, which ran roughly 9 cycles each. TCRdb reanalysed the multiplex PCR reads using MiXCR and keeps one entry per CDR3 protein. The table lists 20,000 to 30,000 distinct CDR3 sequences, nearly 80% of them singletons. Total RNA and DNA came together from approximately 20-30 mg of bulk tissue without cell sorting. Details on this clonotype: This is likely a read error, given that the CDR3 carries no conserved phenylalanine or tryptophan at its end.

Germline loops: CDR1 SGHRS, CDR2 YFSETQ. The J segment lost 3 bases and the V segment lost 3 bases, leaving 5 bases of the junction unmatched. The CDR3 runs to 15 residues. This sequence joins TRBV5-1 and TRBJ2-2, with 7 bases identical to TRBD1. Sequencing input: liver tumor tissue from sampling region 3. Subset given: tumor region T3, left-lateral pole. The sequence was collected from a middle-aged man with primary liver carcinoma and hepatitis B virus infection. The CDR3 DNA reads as TGCGCCAGCAGCTGGTGGCAGGGGGACACCGGGGAGCTGTTTTCT. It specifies CASSWWQGDTGELFS.